The 15 T cell receptor beta chains below come from one sample, sequenced in a study of shared clonotypes between healthy human individuals. Assay: immunoSEQ multiplex PCR; the TCRdb copy retains only in-frame clones and omits some. The sample carries about 1.1 million clones, approximately 80% recorded once. The sample taken for sequencing was memory CD4+ T cells from PBMCs. The sample's subset: CD45RA-negative fraction. These receptors were obtained from a man in his late teens or twenties in good health. Some clones in this sample may be carry-over from other donors' samples.

On this clone: Other DNA sequences in this specimen translate into the identical CDR3. J is TRBJ2-7 and V is TRBV19; D ambiguous. CDR3 length: 13 residues. The V end was cut by 3 bases, the J end by 2 bases, with 8 bases between. In germline, CDR1 is LNHDA, CDR2 SQIVND (reference sequence). Here the CDR3 reads CASSIALTYEQYF. Here the CDR3 DNA reads TGTGCCAGTAGTATCGCACTAACCTACGAGCAGTACTTC.

This clone has more than one count but fewer than ten. V gene TRBV27 combines with J gene TRBJ1-4, with 10 positions matching TRBD1. Trimming at V came to 5 bases and at J to 1 base, leaving 4 bases not matched to a gene. Germline-derived CDR1 and CDR2 are MNHEY and SMNVEV (reference sequence). This CDR3 region has 16 residues. DNA for the CDR3: TGTGCCAGCAGTCTAAGGACAGGGGGAACTAATGAAAAACTGTTTTTT. As protein: CASSLRTGGTNEKLFF.

V and J are TRBV6-5 and TRBJ1-5; D not certain. CDR1 is MNHEY, CDR2 SVGAGI, per germline. V was shortened by 2 bases and J by 2 bases, with 7 bases between the two germline ends. The CDR3 loop spans 14 amino acids. CDR3 bases: TGTGCCAGCAGTTACAGGGATCGCAATCAGCCCCAGCATTTT. Translation: CASSYRDRNQPQHF.

This chain links TRBV29-1 with TRBJ1-2, with a possible D match to TRBD1 (6 bases). CDR1 and CDR2 (germline): SQVTM, ANQGSEA. V dropped 6 bases and J dropped 4 bases, with 15 bases sitting between them. This CDR3 spans 13 amino acids. The CDR3 bases are TGCAGCGTCCAGCGGGGGGCCGGCTATGGCTACACCTTC. Protein: CSVQRGAGYGYTF.

V is TRBV30 and J is TRBJ2-3; the match to TRBD1 covers 8 bases. Germline CDR1 GTSNPN, CDR2 SVGIG (reference sequence). The CDR3 consists of 16 residues. V lost 0 bases and J lost 3; bases outside the gene matches: 8. The CDR3 region is CAWSVGQGGLTDTQYF. The CDR3 DNA reads as TGTGCCTGGAGTGTAGGACAGGGTGGCTTGACAGATACGCAGTATTTT. Based on the CDR3 plus reference TRBV30 and TRBJ2-3, the full variable domain is SQTIHQWPATLVQPVGSPLSLECTVEGTSNPNLYWYRQAAGRGLQLLFYSVGIGQISSEVPQNLSASRPQDRQFILSSKKLLLSDSGFYLCAWSVGQGGLTDTQYFGPGTRLTVL.

On this clone: This CDR3 is also generated by other DNA sequences in the sample. This chain connects TRBV15 to TRBJ2-2; TRBD1 matches 8 bases. Looked up from germline, CDR1 is LNHNV and CDR2 is YYDKDF (reference sequence). This CDR3 has 15 amino acids. V shed 2 bases, J shed 2 bases, and the junction held 1 base outside the gene matches. In DNA, the CDR3 is TGTGCCACCAGCAGACAGGGGGCAAACACCGGGGAGCTGTTTTTT. Translated: CATSRQGANTGELFF.

The CDR3 spells CASSLGTSGRGEQYF. In DNA, the CDR3 is TGTGCCAGCAGCTTAGGGACTAGCGGGAGGGGCGAGCAGTACTTC. The gene calls are TRBV7-9 and TRBJ2-7, with 15 bases that match TRBD2. V trimming: 1 base; J trimming: 6 bases; junction bases outside the gene matches: 1. This CDR3 region has 15 residues. Germline V gene data show CDR1 as SEHNR and CDR2 as FQNEAQ (reference sequence). Looking up the rest from reference TRBV7-9 and TRBJ2-7 gives the full variable domain: DTGVSQNPRHKITKRGQNVTFRCDPISEHNRLYWYRQTLGQGPEFLTYFQNEAQLEKSRLLSDRFSAERPKGSFSTLEIQRTEQGDSAMYLCASSLGTSGRGEQYFGPGTRLTVT.

The rearrangement links TRBV4-1 to TRBJ1-3, with D uncertain. CDR3 length: 15 amino acids. Trimming pared 4 bases from V and 0 bases from J, leaving 10 bases between. Germline V gene sequence: CDR1 MGHRA, CDR2 YSYEKL. The CDR3 here is CASSPLLISGNTIYF. CDR3 DNA: TGCGCCAGCAGCCCGCTGCTTATCTCTGGAAACACCATATATTTT.

This clone was found once. The rearrangement links TRBV7-2 to TRBJ2-3; D gene unclear. Deletions cut 4 bases from V and 5 bases from J, with 7 bases between. The CDR3 loop spans 12 amino acids. Germline V gene sequence: CDR1 SGHTA, CDR2 FQGNSA. The CDR3 coding sequence is TGTGCCAGCAGCTACCAGTTAGATACGCAGTATTTT. Protein product: CASSYQLDTQYF. The entire variable domain, with the rest obtained from reference TRBV7-2 and TRBJ2-3, is as follows: GAGVSQSPSNKVTEKGKDVELRCDPISGHTALYWYRQSLGQGLEFLIYFQGNSAPDKSGLPSDRFSAERTGGSVSTLTIQRTQQEDSAVYLCASSYQLDTQYFGPGTRLTVL.

The chain joins TRBV28 to TRBJ2-7; D is uncertain. The V end lost 2 bases, the J end lost 2 bases, and 7 bases lay between the germline ends. Germline lookup yields CDR1 MDHEN and CDR2 SYDVKM. This CDR3 region has 13 residues. The DNA for the CDR3 is TGTGCCAGCAGTTTAGGGGTTACCTACGAGCAGTACTTC. It yields the protein CASSLGVTYEQYF.

The chain carries TRBV29-1 and TRBJ1-4; TRBD1 matches 11 bases. V was pared by 5 bases and J by 7 bases, with 6 bases of the junction left unmatched. This CDR3 is 14 amino acids long. Germline lookup yields CDR1 SQVTM and CDR2 ANQGSEA. The CDR3 coding sequence is TGCAGCGTTATACCGGGACAGGGGGTTGAAAAACTGTTTTTT. It translates to CSVIPGQGVEKLFF.

V usage is TRBV28 and J usage is TRBJ2-5; D is perhaps TRBD1 (5 bases). The CDR3 runs 12 residues. Germline V lookup: CDR1 MDHEN, CDR2 SYDVKM. V lost 8 bases to trimming and J lost 7 bases, with 14 bases between them. The CDR3 region is CASGDRAGTQYF. CDR3 DNA: TGTGCCAGCGGTGACAGAGCAGGGACCCAGTACTTC.

Here the CDR3 DNA reads TGTGCCAGCAGCGTCCTAAATACAGATACGCAGTATTTT. Amino acids: CASSVLNTDTQYF. The rearrangement joins TRBV9 to TRBJ2-3; D unclear. CDR3 length: 13 amino acids. The V end was cut by 2 bases, the J end by 3 bases, with 7 bases between. CDR1 is SGDLS and CDR2 is YYNGEE in the germline V gene.

The sample holds one count of this clone. The chain employs TRBV29-1 and TRBJ1-1, with unresolved D. CDR3 length: 15 amino acids. Per germline, CDR1 SQVTM and CDR2 ANQGSEA. Trimming cost V 4 bases and J 0 bases, with 15 bases left between them. This CDR3 is CSVVGQNGMNTEAFF. DNA of the CDR3: TGCAGCGTTGTTGGTCAGAACGGAATGAACACTGAAGCTTTCTTT.

This CDR3 is CASSYDGRAPYEQYF. CDR3 sequence (DNA): TGTGCCAGCAGTTACGACGGGAGGGCCCCCTACGAGCAGTACTTC. The rearrangement uses TRBV6-5 and TRBJ2-7; 8 bases match TRBD2. Looked up from germline, CDR1 is MNHEY and CDR2 is SVGAGI. This CDR3 is built from 15 residues. V gave up 2 bases and J gave up 2 bases; unmatched junction bases: 5.